Listed here are 2 T cell receptor beta chains from one sample, sequenced in a study of T cells after yellow fever vaccination. MiXCR, run by TCRdb on the 5' RACE reads, gives a single entry per CDR3 protein. The sample has a few hundred thousand distinct CDR3 sequences, about a sixth seen once. The material was PBMCs, obtained 5 days after the first yellow fever vaccination. The receptors originated from a man younger than 30 who received the YFV17D yellow fever vaccine.

This chain connects TRBV4-2 to TRBJ2-7, with 9 bases aligning to TRBD1. This CDR3 contains 13 residues. Germline V gene data show CDR1 as LGHNA and CDR2 as YNFKEQ. The J segment lost 6 bases and the V segment lost 4 bases, leaving 4 bases of the junction unmatched. The CDR3 is CASSPGTGTEQYF. The CDR3 nucleotides read TGTGCCAGCAGCCCCGGGACAGGGACCGAGCAGTACTTC.

This clonotype was observed a handful of times. V usage is TRBV5-1 and J usage is TRBJ2-2, with unresolved D. Between the trimmed V and J ends, which lost 0 bases and 4 bases, there was a span of 10 bases. Germline V gene sequence: CDR1 SGHRS, CDR2 YFSETQ. The CDR3 contains 15 residues. CDR3 residues: CASSLGPVSTGELFF. The CDR3 DNA reads as TGCGCCAGCAGCTTGGGGCCTGTTAGCACCGGGGAGCTGTTTTTT.